Sequencing of this TCR beta chain was carried out in a study of PD-L1 blockade in urothelial cancer. At the level of the study: The patients' atezolizumab therapy, 1,200 mg intravenously every 3 weeks, started in the mid-2010s. There were a median of approximately 150,000 T cells in blood samples. Blood analysis took place 3 weeks (second dose) and 6 weeks after treatment start. Study-level results: Lower than median blood TCR clonality before treatment predicted better survival.

On this clone: As yet, its antigen is unknown.

Using immunoSEQ multiplex PCR, the repertoire was profiled, and TCRdb retains in-frame clones only, with some absent. The table lists under 50,000 clones, approximately 86% of them singletons. Time point denoted: peripheral blood 6 weeks after treatment start. The V gene's germline CDR1 is KGHSH and CDR2 LQKENI. With V trimmed by 4 bases and J by 2 bases, 3 bases remained unmatched. The CDR3 extends over 15 amino acids. Sequencing was performed on PBMCs, taken around atezolizumab (anti-PD-L1) treatment. The receptor was isolated from a man in his sixties with urothelial cancer. The chain recombines TRBV18 with TRBJ2-5; 11 nucleotides align to TRBD2. This CDR3 reads CASSHGTSGQETQYF. In DNA form, the CDR3 reads TGTGCCAGCTCACACGGGACTAGCGGACAAGAGACCCAGTACTTC.